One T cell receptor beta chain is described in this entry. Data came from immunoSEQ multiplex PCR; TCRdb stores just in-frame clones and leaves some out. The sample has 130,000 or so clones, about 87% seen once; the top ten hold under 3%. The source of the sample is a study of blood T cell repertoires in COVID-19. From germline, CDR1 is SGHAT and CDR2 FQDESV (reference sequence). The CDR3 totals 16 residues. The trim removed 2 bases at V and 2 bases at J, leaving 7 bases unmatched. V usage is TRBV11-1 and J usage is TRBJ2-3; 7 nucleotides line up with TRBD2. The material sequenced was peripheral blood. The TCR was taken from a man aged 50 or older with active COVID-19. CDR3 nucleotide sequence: TGTGCCAGCAGCTTAACAGCAGCGGGGAACACAGATACGCAGTATTTT. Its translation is CASSLTAAGNTDTQYF.